This paragraph reports one TCR beta chain. Its target is not known. This sample is drawn from a study of chemoradiotherapy in HPV16-positive cancers. At the level of the study: Candidate HPV-specific clones and shared TCR motifs came from a couple of HPV16-positive patients.

Method: immunoSEQ multiplex PCR; TCRdb's copy keeps in-frame clones and lacks some. The data show roughly 20,000 clones, with roughly 82% seen just once and about 3.5% held by the top ten. The study, taken as a whole, reports: Better recurrence-free survival went with HPV-responsive T-cell expansion in HPV16-positive patients.

The CDR3 consists of 17 residues. Germline loops: CDR1 MDHEN, CDR2 SYDVKM. V lost 3 bases to trimming and J lost 0 bases; unmatched junction nucleotides: 8. Samples were taken several times over chemoradiotherapy. The sequencing used blood, collected from a patient who underwent chemoradiotherapy. The V call is TRBV28, the J call TRBJ1-1; 9 positions agree with TRBD1. The sequence was collected from a human donor with HPV-associated anogenital cancer. The CDR3 spells CASSFRDRVFMNTEAFF. The CDR3 DNA reads as TGTGCCAGCAGTTTTAGGGACAGGGTCTTTATGAACACTGAAGCTTTCTTT.